Listed below are T cell receptor beta chains from one sample, sequenced in a study of identical twins. MiXCR, run by TCRdb on the 5' RACE reads, gives a single entry per CDR3 protein. This sample has nearly 200,000 distinct CDR3 sequences, with more than 15% found just once. The same sample was also used in a study of T cells expressing NK-cell markers.

The sample taken for sequencing was CD8+ T cells sorted from blood. These receptors all come from a woman aged 18-29 years in good health. Each CDR3 is given with its conserved first and last residue. The order of the fields is D gene, V gene, clone size, J gene, CDR3 DNA, CDR3 protein. The D gene is left open where the match is weak. Part of the rows lack a size; the others show once, few, many or a class for expanded clones.

TRBD1,TRBV2,few,TRBJ2-7,TGTGCCAGCAGTGCGGACAGGGCTCGGGACTTC,CASSADRARDF
-,TRBV5-1,few,TRBJ2-7,TGCGCCAGCAGTCCTACAGGGAATTCTCCACGCGAGCAGTACTTC,CASSPTGNSPREQYF
-,TRBV14,-,TRBJ2-7,TGTGCCAGCAGCCAAGAGCACGGCTCCTACGAGCAGTACTTC,CASSQEHGSYEQYF
-,TRBV11-3,few,TRBJ2-7,TGTGCCAGCAGCTTATGGTCGTCCTCTTACGAGCAGTACTTC,CASSLWSSSYEQYF
-,TRBV7-9,few,TRBJ2-1,TGTGCCAGCAGCTACCAGGGACTCGAGCAGTTCTTC,CASSYQGLEQFF
-,TRBV9,few,TRBJ2-4,TGTGCCAGCAGCGTAGGGGGTGGGGCAGCCAAAAACATTCAGTACTTC,CASSVGGGAAKNIQYF
-,TRBV3-1,-,TRBJ2-3,TGTGCCAGCAGCCAAGATCAGGGGAGAGATACGCAGTATTTT,CASSQDQGRDTQYF
-,TRBV5-1,few,TRBJ2-3,TGCGCCAGCAGCTTGGCCGAAGCGGGCCGCACAGATACGCAGTATTTT,CASSLAEAGRTDTQYF
TRBD1,TRBV2,-,TRBJ1-2,TGTGCCAGCAGGGAGGGGACAGGATTTTCCTATGGCTACACCTTC,CASREGTGFSYGYTF
-,TRBV20-1,-,TRBJ2-1,TGCAGTGCTAGAGAAGGTGAGCAGTTCTTC,CSAREGEQFF
-,TRBV20-1,-,TRBJ2-5,TGCAGTGCTAGAAGTGGTCAGGCAGAGACCCAGTACTTC,CSARSGQAETQYF
TRBD1,TRBV29-1,few,TRBJ2-7,TGCAGCGTTCCCGGGGTGGGACAGGGTGACGAGCAGTACTTC,CSVPGVGQGDEQYF
TRBD2,TRBV25-1,-,TRBJ2-5,TGTGCCAGCAGTGAAGGGAGGAGCGGGAAAGAGACCCAGTACTTC,CASSEGRSGKETQYF
-,TRBV6-1,few,TRBJ2-1,TGTGCCAGCAGTGAATTGCAGGGTAATGAGCAGTTCTTC,CASSELQGNEQFF
TRBD2,TRBV29-1,-,TRBJ2-3,TGCAGCGTTGAAGGCGGGAGTACCTATGTAGATACGCAGTATTTT,CSVEGGSTYVDTQYF
TRBD1,TRBV15,-,TRBJ2-7,TGTGCCACCAGCTTAGACAGGGGGTCCACATACGAGCAGTACTTC,CATSLDRGSTYEQYF
TRBD2,TRBV15,many,TRBJ2-3,TGTGCCACCAGCAGAGATGCGGGGGGGCCAGATACGCAGTATTTT,CATSRDAGGPDTQYF
TRBD2,TRBV7-9,many,TRBJ2-1,TGTGCCAGCAGCTCCCCCGGGACTAGCACTTTAAATGAGCAGTTCTTC,CASSSPGTSTLNEQFF
TRBD1,TRBV19,few,TRBJ1-4,TGTGCCAGTAATGCGCAGGGGGCAACTAATGAAAAACTGTTTTTT,CASNAQGATNEKLFF
TRBD2,TRBV27,-,TRBJ2-3,TGTGCCAGCAGTTCCCTAGCGGGAGGGCTCACAGATACGCAGTATTTT,CASSSLAGGLTDTQYF
-,TRBV11-3,-,TRBJ2-2,TGTGCCAGCACCGCCCCAGGGTTTCCAGCCGGGGAGCTGTTTTTT,CASTAPGFPAGELFF
TRBD1,TRBV7-9,-,TRBJ2-1,TGTGCCAGCATTCTCGGACAAGACAGGGCAGGCAATGAGCAGTTCTTC,CASILGQDRAGNEQFF
TRBD1,TRBV6-6,few,TRBJ1-5,TGTGCCAGCGACCTAGGGGGCCCTCAGCCCCAGCATTTT,CASDLGGPQPQHF
TRBD2,TRBV10-3,many,TRBJ2-3,TGTGCCATCAGTGATGTGCTAGCGGGAGAGGCAGATACGCAGTATTTT,CAISDVLAGEADTQYF
TRBD2,TRBV7-3,-,TRBJ2-7,TGTGCCAGCAGCCTCGCTAGCGGGGGTACCTACGAGCAGTACTTC,CASSLASGGTYEQYF
-,TRBV18,-,TRBJ2-5,TGTGCCAGCTCACCATCTGAAGGGAATAGGGGAGAGACCCAGTACTTC,CASSPSEGNRGETQYF
TRBD2,TRBV7-6,-,TRBJ2-1,TGTGCCAGCACTGGGACTAGCCCCAATGAGCAGTTCTTC,CASTGTSPNEQFF
TRBD2,TRBV3-1,-,TRBJ2-1,TGTGCCAGCAGCCGCCGGGACTACTTCGACAATAAGCAGTTCTTC,CASSRRDYFDNKQFF
-,TRBV7-2,-,TRBJ1-2,TGTGCCAGCAGCTTAGGGCAGGGTCCTGGCTACACCTTC,CASSLGQGPGYTF
TRBD2,TRBV6-1,few,TRBJ2-1,TGTGCCAGCAGTCCTCTAGCGGGGGTACAAAATGAGCAGTTCTTC,CASSPLAGVQNEQFF
-,TRBV12-3/TRBV12-4,-,TRBJ1-6,TGTGCCAGCAGCACCGGTTCACCCCTCCACTTT,CASSTGSPLHF
-,TRBV2,-,TRBJ2-7,TGTGCCAGCAGTGAATTGGGCGTAGGATCCTACGAGCAGTACTTC,CASSELGVGSYEQYF
-,TRBV4-3,many,TRBJ1-1,TGCGCCAGCAGCCACGTCCGGGGGGGGTACACTGAAGCTTTCTTT,CASSHVRGGYTEAFF
TRBD2,TRBV29-1,few,TRBJ2-3,TGCAGCCCGCGCATTCTAGCGGGCGTTACAGATACGCAGTATTTT,CSPRILAGVTDTQYF
-,TRBV12-3/TRBV12-4,many,TRBJ2-1,TGTGCCAGCAGTTTACCGGGACTCGGGGAGTTCTTC,CASSLPGLGEFF
-,TRBV5-1,few,TRBJ2-3,TGCGCCAGCACGGGGGGCCACACAGATACGCAGTATTTT,CASTGGHTDTQYF
-,TRBV7-8,few,TRBJ1-5,TGTGCCAGCAGCTACGGTGGCCGGGACCTCGATCAGCCCCAGCATTTT,CASSYGGRDLDQPQHF
TRBD2,TRBV19,-,TRBJ2-7,TGTGCCAGTAGTACGCGACTAGCGGAGGGGTACTACGAGCAGTACTTC,CASSTRLAEGYYEQYF
TRBD1,TRBV6-1,few,TRBJ2-7,TGTGCCAGCAGTGAAGGGACAGGGGACCCTTTCGAGCAGTACTTC,CASSEGTGDPFEQYF